What follows is one T cell receptor beta chain and its context. The antigen is undetermined. The entry originates in a study of human T cells and chemical hapten exposure. Study-wide background: Upper-back patch tests with 0.01% DPC were read at 6 days.

TCRdb used MiXCR to reprocess the RACE reads, holding one entry per CDR3 protein. This sample has more than 300,000 distinct CDR3 sequences, with about 5.4% found just once. Germline V gene data show CDR1 as MNHEY and CDR2 as SVGEGT. The CDR3 is 14 residues long. The V gene lost 6 bases and the J gene lost 7 bases, with 19 bases spanning the gap. Regarding the study as a whole: Relative to control repertoires, expanded TCRs gave rise to significantly more large CDR3 similarity clusters. TCRs exceeding a frequency of 1 in 1000 stayed unchanged under DPC sensitization.

Time point of the sample: pre-sensitization, week 0. The treatment denotes: therapeutic diphenylcyclopropenone sensitization with weekly scalp DPC. The sample consisted of whole blood, taken in connection with sensitization to the hapten diphenylcyclopropenone (DPC). The chain is built from TRBV6-2 or TRBV6-3 and TRBJ2-7, with a tentative D call TRBD2 (6 bases). The clonotype originates from a woman under 30 with alopecia areata. Some clones in this sample may be carry-over from other donors' samples. The CDR3 sequence is CASSPVTRGREQYF. CDR3 nucleotide sequence: TGTGCCAGCAGCCCCGTGACTAGGGGACGGGAGCAGTACTTC.